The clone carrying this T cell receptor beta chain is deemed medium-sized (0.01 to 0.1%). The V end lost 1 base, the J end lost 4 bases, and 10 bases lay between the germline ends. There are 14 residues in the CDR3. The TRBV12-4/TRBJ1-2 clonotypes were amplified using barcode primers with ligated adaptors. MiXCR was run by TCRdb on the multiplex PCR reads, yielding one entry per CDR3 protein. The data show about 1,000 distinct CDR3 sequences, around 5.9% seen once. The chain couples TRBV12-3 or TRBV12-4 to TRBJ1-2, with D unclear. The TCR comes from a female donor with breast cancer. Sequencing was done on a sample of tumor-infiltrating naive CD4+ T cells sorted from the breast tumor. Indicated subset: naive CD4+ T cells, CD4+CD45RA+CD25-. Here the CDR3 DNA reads TGTGCCAGCAGTTTAGGCGAGACAAGCTATGGCTACACCTTC. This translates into CASSLGETSYGYTF.